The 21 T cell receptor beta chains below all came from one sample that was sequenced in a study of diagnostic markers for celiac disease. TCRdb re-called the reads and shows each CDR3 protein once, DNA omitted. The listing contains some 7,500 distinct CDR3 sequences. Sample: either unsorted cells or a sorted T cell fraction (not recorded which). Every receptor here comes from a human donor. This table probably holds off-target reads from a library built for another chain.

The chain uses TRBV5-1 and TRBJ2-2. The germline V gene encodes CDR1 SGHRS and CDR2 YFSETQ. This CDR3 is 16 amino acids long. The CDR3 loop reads CASSSTGAANTGELFF.

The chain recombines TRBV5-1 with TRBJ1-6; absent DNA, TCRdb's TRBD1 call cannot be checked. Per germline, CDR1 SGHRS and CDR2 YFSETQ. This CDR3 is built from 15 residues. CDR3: CASSFQGQGGPTLHF. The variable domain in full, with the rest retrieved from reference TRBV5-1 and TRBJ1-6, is KAGVTQTPRYLIKTRGQQVTLSCSPISGHRSVSWYQQTPGQGLQFLFEYFSETQRNKGNFPGRFSGRQFSNSRSEMNVSTLELGDSALYLCASSFQGQGGPTLHFGNGTRLTVT.

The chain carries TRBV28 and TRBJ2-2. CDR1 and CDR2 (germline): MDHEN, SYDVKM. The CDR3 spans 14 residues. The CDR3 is CASSLGLLTGELFF.

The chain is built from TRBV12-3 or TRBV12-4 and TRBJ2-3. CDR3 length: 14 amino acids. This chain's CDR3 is CASRGTTSTDTQYF.

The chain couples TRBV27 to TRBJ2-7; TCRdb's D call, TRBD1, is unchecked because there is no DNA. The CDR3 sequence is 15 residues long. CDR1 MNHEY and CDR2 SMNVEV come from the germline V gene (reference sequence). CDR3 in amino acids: CASSPQVPGVHEQYF.

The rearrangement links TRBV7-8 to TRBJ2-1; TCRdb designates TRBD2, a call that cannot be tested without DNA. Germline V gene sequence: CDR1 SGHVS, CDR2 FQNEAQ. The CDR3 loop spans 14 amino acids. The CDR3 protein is CASTAGGPEGEQFF.

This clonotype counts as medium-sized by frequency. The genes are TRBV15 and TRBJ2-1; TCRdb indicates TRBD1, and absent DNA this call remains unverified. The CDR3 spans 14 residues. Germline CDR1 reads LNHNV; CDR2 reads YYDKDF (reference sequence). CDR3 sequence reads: CATSRDLSGYEQFF.

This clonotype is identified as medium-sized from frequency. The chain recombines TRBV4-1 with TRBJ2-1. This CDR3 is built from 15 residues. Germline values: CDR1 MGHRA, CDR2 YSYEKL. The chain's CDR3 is CASSQVKEAYNEQFF.

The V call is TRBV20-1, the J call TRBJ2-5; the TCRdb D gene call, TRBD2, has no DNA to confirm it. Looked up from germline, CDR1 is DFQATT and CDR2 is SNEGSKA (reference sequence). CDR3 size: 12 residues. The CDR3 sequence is CSALADQETQYF.

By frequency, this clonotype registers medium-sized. CDR3 region: CASRSELGGPNEQFF. The chain uses TRBV2 and TRBJ2-1; there is no DNA to check the TCRdb D call of TRBD1. The CDR3 length is 15 residues. CDR1 and CDR2 (germline): SNHLY, FYNNEI.

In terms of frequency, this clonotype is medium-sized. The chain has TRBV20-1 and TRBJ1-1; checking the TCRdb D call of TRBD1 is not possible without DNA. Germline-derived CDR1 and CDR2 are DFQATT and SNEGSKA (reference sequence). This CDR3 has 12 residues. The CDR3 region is CSARASGQKAFF.

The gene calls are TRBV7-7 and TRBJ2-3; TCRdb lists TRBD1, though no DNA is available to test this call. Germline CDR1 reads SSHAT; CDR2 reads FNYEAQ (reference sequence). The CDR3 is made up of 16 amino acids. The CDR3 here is CASSLAKGALPDTQYF.

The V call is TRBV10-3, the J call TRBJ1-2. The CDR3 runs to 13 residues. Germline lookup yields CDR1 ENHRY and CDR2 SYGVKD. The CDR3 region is CAISESTSYGYTF.

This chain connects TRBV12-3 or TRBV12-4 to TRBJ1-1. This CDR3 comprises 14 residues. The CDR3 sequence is CASSLPDVNTEAFF.

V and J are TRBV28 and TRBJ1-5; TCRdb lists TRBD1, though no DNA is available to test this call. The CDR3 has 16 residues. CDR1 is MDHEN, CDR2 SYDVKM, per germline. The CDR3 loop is CASSFLQGMSNQPQHF.

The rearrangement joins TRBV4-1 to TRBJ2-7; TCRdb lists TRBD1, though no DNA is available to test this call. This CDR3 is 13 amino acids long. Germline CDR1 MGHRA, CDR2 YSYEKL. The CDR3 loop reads CASSLAPGYEQYF.

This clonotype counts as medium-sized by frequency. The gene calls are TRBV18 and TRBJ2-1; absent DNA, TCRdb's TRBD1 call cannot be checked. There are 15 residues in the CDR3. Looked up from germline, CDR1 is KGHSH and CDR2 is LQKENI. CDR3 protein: CASSPPRQGVNEQFF.

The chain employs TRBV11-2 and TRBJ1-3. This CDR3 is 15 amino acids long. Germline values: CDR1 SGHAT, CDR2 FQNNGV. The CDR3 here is CASSFSRTSGNTIYF.

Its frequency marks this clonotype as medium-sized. The CDR3 here is CSARMMGASTQYF. This chain links TRBV29-1 with TRBJ2-3. Germline CDR1 reads SQVTM; CDR2 reads ANQGSEA. The CDR3 consists of 13 residues.

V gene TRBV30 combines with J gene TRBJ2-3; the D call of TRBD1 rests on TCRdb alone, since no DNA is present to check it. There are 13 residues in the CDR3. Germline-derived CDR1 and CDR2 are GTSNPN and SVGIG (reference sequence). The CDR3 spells CAWDVTGGDTQYF.

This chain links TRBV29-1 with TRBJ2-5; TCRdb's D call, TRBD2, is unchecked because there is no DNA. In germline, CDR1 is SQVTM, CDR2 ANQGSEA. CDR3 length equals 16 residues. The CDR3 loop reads CSVKGLAGGNQETQYF.